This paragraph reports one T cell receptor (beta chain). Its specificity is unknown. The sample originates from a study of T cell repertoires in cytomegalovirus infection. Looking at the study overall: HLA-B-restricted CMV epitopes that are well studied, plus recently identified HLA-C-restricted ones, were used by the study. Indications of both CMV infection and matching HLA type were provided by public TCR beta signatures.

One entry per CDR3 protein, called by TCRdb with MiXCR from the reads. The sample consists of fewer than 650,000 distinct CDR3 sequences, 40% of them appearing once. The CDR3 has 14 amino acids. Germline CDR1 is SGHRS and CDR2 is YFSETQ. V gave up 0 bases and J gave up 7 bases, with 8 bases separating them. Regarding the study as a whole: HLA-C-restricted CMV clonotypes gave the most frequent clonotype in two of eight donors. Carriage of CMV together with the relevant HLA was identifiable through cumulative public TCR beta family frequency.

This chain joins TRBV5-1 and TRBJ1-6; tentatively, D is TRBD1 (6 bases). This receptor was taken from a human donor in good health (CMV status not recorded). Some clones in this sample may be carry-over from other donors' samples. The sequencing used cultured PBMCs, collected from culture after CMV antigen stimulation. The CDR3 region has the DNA TGCGCCAGCAGCTTGGGACAGGAGAATTCACCCCTCCACTTT. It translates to CASSLGQENSPLHF. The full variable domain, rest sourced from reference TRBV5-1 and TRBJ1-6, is KAGVTQTPRYLIKTRGQQVTLSCSPISGHRSVSWYQQTPGQGLQFLFEYFSETQRNKGNFPGRFSGRQFSNSRSEMNVSTLELGDSALYLCASSLGQENSPLHFGNGTRLTVT.